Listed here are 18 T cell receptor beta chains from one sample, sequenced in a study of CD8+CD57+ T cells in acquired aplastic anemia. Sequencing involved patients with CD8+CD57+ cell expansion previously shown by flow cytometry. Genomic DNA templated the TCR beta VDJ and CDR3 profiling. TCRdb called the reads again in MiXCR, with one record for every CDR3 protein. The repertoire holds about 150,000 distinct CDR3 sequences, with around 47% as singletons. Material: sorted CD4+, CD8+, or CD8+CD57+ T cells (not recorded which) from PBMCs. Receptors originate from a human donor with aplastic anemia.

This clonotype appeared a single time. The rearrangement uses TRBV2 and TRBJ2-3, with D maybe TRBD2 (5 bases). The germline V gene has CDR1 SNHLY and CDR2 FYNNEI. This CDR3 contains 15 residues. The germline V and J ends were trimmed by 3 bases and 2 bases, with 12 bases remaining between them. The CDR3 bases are TGTGCCAGCAGTGACTCGGGGATGACCACAGATACGCAGTATTTT. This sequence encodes CASSDSGMTTDTQYF. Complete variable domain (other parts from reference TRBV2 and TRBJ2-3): EPEVTQTPSHQVTQMGQEVILRCVPISNHLYFYWYRQILGQKVEFLVSFYNNEISEKSEIFDDQFSVERPDGSNFTLKIRSTKLEDSAMYFCASSDSGMTTDTQYFGPGTRLTVL.

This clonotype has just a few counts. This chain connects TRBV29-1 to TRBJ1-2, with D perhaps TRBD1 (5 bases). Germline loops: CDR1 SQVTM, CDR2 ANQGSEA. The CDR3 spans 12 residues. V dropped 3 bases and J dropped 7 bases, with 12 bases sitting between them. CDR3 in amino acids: CSVEGVDRGYTF. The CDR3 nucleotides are TGCAGCGTTGAGGGGGTTGACCGTGGCTACACCTTC.

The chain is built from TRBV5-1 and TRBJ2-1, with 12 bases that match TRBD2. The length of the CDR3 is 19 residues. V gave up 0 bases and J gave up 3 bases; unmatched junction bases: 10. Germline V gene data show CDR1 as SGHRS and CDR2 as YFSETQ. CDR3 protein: CASSLEVSSGGARYNEQFF. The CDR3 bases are TGCGCCAGCAGCTTGGAAGTATCTAGCGGGGGGGCCCGCTACAATGAGCAGTTCTTC.

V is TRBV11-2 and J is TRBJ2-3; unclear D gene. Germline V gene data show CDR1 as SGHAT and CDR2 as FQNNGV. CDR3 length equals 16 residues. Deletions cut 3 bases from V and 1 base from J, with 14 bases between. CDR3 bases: TGTGCCAGCAGCTTGGGTACGGCCTTGGGCACAGATACGCAGTATTTT. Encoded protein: CASSLGTALGTDTQYF.

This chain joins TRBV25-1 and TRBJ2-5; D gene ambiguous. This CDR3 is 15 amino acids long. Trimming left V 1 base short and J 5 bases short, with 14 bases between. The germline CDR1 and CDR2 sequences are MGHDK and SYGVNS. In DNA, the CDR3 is TGTGCCAGCAGTGAATGGGGTGCATTGGTGGAGACCCAGTACTTC. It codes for CASSEWGALVETQYF. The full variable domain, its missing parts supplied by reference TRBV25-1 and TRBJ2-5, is EADIYQTPRYLVIGTGKKITLECSQTMGHDKMYWYQQDPGMELHLIHYSYGVNSTEKGDLSSESTVSRIRTEHFPLTLESARPSHTSQYLCASSEWGALVETQYFGPGTRLLVL.

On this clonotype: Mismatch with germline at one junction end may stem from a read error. The CDR3 coding sequence is TGTGCTAGCAGCACCGGGACGGATAATGAGCAGTTCTTC. This translates into CASSTGTDNEQFF. This chain uses TRBV7-6 with TRBJ2-1, with D perhaps being TRBD1 or TRBD2 (5 bases each). CDR1 is SGHVS, CDR2 FNYEAQ, per germline. The CDR3 runs 13 residues.

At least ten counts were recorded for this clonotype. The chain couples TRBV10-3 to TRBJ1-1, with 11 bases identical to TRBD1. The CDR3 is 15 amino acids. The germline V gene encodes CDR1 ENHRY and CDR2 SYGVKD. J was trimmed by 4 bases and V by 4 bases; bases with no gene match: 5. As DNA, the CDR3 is TGTGCCATCAGTGGGGACAGGGGGGGGGGCACTGAAGCTTTCTTT. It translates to CAISGDRGGGTEAFF.

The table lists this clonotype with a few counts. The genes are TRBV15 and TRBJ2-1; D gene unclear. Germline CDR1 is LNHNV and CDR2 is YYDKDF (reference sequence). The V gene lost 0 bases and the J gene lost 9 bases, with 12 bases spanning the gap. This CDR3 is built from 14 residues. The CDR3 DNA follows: TGTGCCACCAGCAGAGATCAAGAGCGTTCTGAGCAGTTCTTC. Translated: CATSRDQERSEQFF.

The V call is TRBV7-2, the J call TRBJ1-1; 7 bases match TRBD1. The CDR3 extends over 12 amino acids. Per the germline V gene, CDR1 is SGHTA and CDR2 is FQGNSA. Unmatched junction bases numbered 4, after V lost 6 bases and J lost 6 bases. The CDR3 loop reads CASSYRGAEAFF. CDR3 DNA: TGTGCCAGCAGTTACAGGGGCGCTGAAGCTTTCTTT.

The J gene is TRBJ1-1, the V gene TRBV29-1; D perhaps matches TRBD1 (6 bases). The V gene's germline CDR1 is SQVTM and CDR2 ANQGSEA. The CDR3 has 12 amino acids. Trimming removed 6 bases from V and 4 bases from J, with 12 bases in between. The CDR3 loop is CSVKGVGTEAFF. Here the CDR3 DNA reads TGCAGCGTGAAGGGGGTAGGCACTGAAGCTTTCTTT.

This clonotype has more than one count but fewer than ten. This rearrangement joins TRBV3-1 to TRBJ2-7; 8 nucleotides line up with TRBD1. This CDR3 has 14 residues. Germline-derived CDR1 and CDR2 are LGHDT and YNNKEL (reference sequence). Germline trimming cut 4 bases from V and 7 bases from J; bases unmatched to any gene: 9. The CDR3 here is CASSLKGTGGEQYF. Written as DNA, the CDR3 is TGTGCCAGCAGCCTGAAGGGGACAGGAGGAGAGCAGTACTTC.

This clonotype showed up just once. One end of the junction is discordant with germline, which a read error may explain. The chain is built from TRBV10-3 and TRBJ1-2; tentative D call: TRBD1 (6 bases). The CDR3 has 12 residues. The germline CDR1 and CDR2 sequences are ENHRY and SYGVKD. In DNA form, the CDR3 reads TGTGCCAGCAGTTCCGGAGGGGGTGGCTACACCTTC. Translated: CASSSGGGGYTF.

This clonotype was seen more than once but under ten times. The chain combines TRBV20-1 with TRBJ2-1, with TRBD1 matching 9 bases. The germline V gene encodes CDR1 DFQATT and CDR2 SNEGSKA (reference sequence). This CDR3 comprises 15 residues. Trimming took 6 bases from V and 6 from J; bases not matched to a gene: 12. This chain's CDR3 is CSASRLRDRANEQFF. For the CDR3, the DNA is TGCAGTGCCAGCAGACTCCGGGACAGGGCCAATGAGCAGTTCTTC.

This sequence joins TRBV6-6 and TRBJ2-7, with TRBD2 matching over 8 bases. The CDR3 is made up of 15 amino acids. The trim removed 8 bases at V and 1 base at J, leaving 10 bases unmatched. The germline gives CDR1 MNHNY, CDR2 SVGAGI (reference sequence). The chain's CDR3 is CASGPGLGMSYEQYF. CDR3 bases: TGTGCCAGCGGCCCGGGACTAGGAATGTCCTACGAGCAGTACTTC.

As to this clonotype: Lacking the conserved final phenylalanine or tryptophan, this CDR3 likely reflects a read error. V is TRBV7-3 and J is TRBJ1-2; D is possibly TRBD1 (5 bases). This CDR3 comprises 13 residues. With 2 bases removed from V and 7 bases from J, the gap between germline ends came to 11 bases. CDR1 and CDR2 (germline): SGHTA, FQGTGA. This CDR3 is CASSLGGGGGYTL. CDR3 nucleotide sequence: TGTGCCAGCAGCTTAGGCGGGGGTGGTGGCTACACCCTC.

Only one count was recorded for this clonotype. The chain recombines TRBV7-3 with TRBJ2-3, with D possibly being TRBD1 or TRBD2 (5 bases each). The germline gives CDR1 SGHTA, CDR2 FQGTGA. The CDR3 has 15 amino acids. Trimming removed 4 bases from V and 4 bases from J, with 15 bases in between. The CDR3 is CASSYRLGRADTQYF. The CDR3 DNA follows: TGTGCCAGCAGCTACCGTTTGGGGCGGGCAGATACGCAGTATTTT.

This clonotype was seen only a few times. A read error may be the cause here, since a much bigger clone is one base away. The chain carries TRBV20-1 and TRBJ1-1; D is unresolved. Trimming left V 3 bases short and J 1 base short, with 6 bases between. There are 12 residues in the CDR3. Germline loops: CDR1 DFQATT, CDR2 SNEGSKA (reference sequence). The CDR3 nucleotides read TGCAGTGCTAGGGCCAGGAACACTGAAGCTTTCTTT. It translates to CSARARNTEAFF.

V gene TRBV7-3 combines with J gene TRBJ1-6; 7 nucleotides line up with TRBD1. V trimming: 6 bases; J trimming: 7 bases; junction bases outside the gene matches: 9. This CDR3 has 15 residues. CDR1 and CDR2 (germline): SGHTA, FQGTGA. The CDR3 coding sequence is TGTGCCAGCAGTTCACAGGGGATGGGGAATTCACCCCTCCACTTT. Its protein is CASSSQGMGNSPLHF. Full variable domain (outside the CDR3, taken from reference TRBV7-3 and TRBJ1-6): GAGVSQTPSNKVTEKGKYVELRCDPISGHTALYWYRQSLGQGPEFLIYFQGTGAADDSGLPNDRFFAVRPEGSVSTLKIQRTERGDSAVYLCASSSQGMGNSPLHFGNGTRLTVT.